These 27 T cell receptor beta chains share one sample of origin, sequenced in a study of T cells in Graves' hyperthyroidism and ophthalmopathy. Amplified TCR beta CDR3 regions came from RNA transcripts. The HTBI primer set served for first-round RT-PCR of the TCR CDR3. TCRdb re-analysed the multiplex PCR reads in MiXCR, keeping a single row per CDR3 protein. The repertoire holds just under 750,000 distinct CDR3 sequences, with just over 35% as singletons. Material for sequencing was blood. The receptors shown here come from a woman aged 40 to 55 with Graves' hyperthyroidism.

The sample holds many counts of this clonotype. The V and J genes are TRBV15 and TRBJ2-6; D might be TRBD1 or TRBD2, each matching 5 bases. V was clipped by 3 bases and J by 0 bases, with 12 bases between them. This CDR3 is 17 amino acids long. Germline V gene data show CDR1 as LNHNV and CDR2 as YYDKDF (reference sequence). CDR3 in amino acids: CATSRLGTISGANVLTF. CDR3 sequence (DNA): TGTGCCACCAGCAGGTTGGGGACCATCTCTGGGGCCAACGTCCTGACTTTC. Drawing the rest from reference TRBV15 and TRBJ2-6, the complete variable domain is DAMVIQNPRYQVTQFGKPVTLSCSQTLNHNVMYWYQQKSSQAPKLLFHYYDKDFNNEADTPDNFQSRRPNTSFCFLDIRSPGLGDTAMYLCATSRLGTISGANVLTFGAGSRLTVL.

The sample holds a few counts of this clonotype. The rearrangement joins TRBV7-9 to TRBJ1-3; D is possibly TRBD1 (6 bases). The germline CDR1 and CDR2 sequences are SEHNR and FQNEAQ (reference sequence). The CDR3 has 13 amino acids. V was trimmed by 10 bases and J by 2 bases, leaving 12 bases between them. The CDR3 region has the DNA TGTGCCAACCAGGAGGGGGCTGGAAACACCATATATTTT. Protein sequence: CANQEGAGNTIYF.

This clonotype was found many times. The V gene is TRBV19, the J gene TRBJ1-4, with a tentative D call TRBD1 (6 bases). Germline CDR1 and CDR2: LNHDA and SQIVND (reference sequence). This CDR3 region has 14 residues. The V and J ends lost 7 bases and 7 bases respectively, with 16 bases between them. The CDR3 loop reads CASTRPGQAEKLFF. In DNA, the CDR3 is TGTGCCAGTACTCGTCCGGGACAAGCTGAAAAACTGTTTTTT.

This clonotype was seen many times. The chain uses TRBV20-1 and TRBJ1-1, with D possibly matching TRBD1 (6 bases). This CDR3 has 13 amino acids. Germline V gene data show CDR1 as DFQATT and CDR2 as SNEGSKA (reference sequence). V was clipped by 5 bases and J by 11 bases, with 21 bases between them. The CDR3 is CSAPPTGTPGAFF. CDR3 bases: TGCAGTGCTCCCCCGACAGGCACACCTGGGGCTTTCTTT.

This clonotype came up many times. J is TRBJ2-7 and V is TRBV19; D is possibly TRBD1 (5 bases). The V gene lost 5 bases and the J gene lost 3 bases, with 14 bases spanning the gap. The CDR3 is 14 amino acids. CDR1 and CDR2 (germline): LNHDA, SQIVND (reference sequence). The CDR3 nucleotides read TGTGCCAGTAGTGAACAGGTCCCCGACTACGAGCAGTACTTC. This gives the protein CASSEQVPDYEQYF.

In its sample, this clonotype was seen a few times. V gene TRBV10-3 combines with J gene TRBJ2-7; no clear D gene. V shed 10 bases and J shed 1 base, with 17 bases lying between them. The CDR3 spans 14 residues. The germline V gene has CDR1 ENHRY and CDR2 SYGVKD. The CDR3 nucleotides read TGTGCCAACGCCAGGCCCGGCGGATCCTACGAGCAGTACTTC. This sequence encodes CANARPGGSYEQYF.

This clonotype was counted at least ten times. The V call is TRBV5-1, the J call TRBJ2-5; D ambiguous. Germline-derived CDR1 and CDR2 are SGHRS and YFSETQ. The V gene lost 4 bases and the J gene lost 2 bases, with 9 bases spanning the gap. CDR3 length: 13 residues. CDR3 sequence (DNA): TGCGCCAGCAGCCAGAGTATGCAAGAGACCCAGTACTTC. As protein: CASSQSMQETQYF.

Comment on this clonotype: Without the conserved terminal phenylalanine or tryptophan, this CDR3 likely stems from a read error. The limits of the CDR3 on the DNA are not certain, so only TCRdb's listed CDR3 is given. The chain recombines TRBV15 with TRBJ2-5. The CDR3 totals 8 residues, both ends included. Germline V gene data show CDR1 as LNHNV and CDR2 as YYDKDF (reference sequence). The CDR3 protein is CATSGGKE.

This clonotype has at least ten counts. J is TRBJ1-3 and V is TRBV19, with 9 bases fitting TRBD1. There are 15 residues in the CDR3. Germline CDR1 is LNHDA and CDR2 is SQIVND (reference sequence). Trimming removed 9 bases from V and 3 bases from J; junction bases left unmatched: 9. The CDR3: CASNRGQLIGNTIYF. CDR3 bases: TGTGCCAGCAACAGGGGGCAGCTTATTGGAAACACCATATATTTT.

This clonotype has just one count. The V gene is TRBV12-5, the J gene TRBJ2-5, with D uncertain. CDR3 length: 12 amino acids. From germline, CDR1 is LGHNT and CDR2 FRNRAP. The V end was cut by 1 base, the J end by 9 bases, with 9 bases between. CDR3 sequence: CASGLGPEAQYF. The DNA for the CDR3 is TGTGCTAGTGGTTTGGGGCCTGAGGCCCAGTACTTC.

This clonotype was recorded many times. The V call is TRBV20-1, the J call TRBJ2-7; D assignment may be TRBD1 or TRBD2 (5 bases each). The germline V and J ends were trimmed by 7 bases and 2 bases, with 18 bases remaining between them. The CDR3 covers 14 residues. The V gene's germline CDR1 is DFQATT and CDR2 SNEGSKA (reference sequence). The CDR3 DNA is TGCAGTGGCCTATTACCGGGACCAGCCTACGAGCAGTACTTC. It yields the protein CSGLLPGPAYEQYF.

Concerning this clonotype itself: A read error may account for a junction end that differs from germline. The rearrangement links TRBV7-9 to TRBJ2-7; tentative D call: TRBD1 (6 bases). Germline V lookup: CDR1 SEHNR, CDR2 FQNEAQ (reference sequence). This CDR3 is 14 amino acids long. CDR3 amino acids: CASSQEYRAHEQYF. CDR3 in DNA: TGCGCCAGCAGCCAAGAATACAGGGCCCACGAGCAGTACTTC.

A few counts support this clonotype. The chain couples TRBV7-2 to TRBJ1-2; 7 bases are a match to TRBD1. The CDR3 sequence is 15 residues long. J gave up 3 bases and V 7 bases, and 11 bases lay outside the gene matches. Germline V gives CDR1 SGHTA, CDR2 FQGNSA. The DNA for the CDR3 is TGTGCCAGCATCCCAGGGGGGGGCTATGACTATGGCTACACCTTC. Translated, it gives CASIPGGGYDYGYTF.

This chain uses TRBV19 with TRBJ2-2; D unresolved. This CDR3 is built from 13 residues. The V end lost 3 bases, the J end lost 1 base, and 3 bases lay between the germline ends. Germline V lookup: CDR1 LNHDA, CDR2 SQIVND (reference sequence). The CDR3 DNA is TGTGCCAGTAGTATGGGGAACACCGGGGAGCTGTTTTTT. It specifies CASSMGNTGELFF. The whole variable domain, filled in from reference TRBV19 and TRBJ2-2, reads DGGITQSPKYLFRKEGQNVTLSCEQNLNHDAMYWYRQDPGQGLRLIYYSQIVNDFQKGDIAEGYSVSREKKESFPLTVTSAQKNPTAFYLCASSMGNTGELFFGEGSRLTVL.

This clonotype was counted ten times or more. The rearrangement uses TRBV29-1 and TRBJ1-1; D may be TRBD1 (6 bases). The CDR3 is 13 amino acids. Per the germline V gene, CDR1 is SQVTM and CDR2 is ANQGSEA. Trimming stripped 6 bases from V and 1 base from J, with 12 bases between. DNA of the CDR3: TGCAGCGTATCGGGACAACCGAACACTGAAGCTTTCTTT. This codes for CSVSGQPNTEAFF.

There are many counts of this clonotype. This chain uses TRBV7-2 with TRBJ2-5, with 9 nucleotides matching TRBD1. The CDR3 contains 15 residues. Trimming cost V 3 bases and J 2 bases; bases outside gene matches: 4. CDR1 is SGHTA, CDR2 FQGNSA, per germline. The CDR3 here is CASSLPGQGQETQYF. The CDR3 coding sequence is TGTGCCAGCAGCTTGCCGGGACAGGGTCAAGAGACCCAGTACTTC.

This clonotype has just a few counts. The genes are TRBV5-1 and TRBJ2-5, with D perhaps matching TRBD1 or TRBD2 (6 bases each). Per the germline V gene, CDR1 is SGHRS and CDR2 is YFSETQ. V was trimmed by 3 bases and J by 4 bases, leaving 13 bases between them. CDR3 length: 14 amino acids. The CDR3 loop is CASSWLGGAETQYF. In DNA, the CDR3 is TGCGCCAGCAGCTGGCTGGGGGGCGCAGAGACCCAGTACTTC. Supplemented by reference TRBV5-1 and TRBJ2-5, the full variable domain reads KAGVTQTPRYLIKTRGQQVTLSCSPISGHRSVSWYQQTPGQGLQFLFEYFSETQRNKGNFPGRFSGRQFSNSRSEMNVSTLELGDSALYLCASSWLGGAETQYFGPGTRLLVL.

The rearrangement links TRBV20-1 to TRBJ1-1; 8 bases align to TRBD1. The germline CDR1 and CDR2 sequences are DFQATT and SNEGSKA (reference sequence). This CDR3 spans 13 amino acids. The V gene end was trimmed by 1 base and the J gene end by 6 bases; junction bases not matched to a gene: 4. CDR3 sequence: CSARAPDRAEAFF. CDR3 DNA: TGCAGTGCTAGAGCGCCGGACAGGGCTGAAGCTTTCTTT.

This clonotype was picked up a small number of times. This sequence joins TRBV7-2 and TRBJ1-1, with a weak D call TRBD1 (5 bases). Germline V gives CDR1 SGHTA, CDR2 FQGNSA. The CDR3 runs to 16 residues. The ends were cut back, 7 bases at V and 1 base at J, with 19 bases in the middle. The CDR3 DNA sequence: TGTGCCAGCAAGCCGATCAAAGGGGCCTCGAACACTGAAGCTTTCTTT. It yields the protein CASKPIKGASNTEAFF.

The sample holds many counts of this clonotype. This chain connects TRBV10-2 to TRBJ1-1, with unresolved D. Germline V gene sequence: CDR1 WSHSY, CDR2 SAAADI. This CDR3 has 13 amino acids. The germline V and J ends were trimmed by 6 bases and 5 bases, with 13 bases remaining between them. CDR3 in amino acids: CASSEEGLTEAFF. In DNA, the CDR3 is TGCGCCAGCAGCGAGGAGGGATTGACTGAAGCTTTCTTT.

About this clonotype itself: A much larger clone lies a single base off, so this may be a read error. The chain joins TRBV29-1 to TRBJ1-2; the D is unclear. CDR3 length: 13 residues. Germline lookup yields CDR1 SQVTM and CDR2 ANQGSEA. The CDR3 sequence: CSVDAQTNYRYTF. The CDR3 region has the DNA TGCAGCGTCGACGCGCAGACTAACTATCGCTACACCTTC.

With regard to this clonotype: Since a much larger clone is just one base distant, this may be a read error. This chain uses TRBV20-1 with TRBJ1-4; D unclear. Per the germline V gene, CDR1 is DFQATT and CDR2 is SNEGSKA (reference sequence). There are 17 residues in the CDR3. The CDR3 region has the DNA TGCAGTGTTAGAGATTTGAGAGTTGGCGGTAATGAAGGAAAACTGTTTTTT. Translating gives CSVRDLRVGGNEGKLFF.

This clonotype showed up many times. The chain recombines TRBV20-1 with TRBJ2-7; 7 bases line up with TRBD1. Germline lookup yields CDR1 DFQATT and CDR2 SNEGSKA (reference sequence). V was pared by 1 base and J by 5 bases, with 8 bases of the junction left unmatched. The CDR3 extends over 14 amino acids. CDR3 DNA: TGCAGTGCTAGAGGAGCCAGGGGGATGAACGAGCAGTACTTC. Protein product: CSARGARGMNEQYF.

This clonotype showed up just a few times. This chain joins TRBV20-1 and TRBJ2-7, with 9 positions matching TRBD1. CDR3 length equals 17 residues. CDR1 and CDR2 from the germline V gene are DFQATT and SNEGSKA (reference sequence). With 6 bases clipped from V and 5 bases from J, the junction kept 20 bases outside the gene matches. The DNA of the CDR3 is TGCAGTGCCGTTGGCTCTTACAGGGGGCGCGGGGATCACGAGCAGTACTTC. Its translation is CSAVGSYRGRGDHEQYF.

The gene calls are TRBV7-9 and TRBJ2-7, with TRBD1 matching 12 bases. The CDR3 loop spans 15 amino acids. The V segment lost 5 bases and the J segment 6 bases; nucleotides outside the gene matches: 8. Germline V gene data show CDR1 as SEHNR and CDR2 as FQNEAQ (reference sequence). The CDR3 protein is CASSHRDRGPREQYF. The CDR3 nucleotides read TGTGCCAGCAGCCACCGGGACAGGGGGCCACGCGAGCAGTACTTC.

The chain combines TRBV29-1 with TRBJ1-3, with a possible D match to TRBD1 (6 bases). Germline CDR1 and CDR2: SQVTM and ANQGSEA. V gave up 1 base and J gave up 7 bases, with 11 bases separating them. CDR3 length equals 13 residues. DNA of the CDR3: TGCAGCGTTGAAGGGGCGCAGGGGAACACCATATATTTT. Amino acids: CSVEGAQGNTIYF.

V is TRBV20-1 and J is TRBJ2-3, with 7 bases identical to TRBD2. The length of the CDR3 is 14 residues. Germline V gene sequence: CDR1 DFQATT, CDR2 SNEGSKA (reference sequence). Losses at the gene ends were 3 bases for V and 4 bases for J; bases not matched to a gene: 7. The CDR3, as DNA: TGCAGTGCTAGGCCAGCGGGACTGGCAGATACGCAGTATTTT. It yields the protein CSARPAGLADTQYF.